The 21 T cell receptor beta chains below all came from one sample that was sequenced in a study of blood T cell repertoires in COVID-19 (dated by TCRdb to 2018 to 2020). Library prep was done by the immunoSEQ multiplex PCR assay. As stored in TCRdb, this immuneACCESS dataset retains in-frame rearrangements with V and J assigned. A fraction of the clones does not appear; measured against another copy, unresolved V genes explain less than half of the discrepancy, and the remainder lacks a known reason. In all, the sample holds 100,000 to 110,000 clones, and approximately 91% of those were seen once. In total, the top ten clones hold around 2.1% of the sample. The source material was peripheral blood. The receptors shown here come from a man between 50 and 59 years old with active COVID-19.

The chain is built from TRBV27 and TRBJ2-1, with D possibly matching TRBD2 (6 bases). V gave up 5 bases and J gave up 2 bases, with 7 bases separating them. The germline gives CDR1 MNHEY, CDR2 SMNVEV (reference sequence). CDR3 size: 13 residues. CDR3 nucleotides: TGTGCCAGCAGTCGCGGGACCTACAATGAGCAGTTCTTC. Amino acid sequence: CASSRGTYNEQFF.

This clone was counted only a few times. CDR3 amino acids: CASSAGSVFEQYF. The CDR3 nucleotides read TGTGCCAGCAGCGCAGGGTCCGTCTTCGAGCAGTACTTC. J is TRBJ2-7 and V is TRBV6-5; a weak D match, TRBD1 (5 bases). Between the trimmed V and J ends, which lost 6 bases and 6 bases, there was a span of 15 bases. This CDR3 spans 13 amino acids. Germline CDR1 is MNHEY and CDR2 is SVGAGI.

The V call is TRBV7-6, the J call TRBJ1-3; possible D gene TRBD1, 6 bases. Germline V gives CDR1 SGHVS, CDR2 FNYEAQ. The CDR3 extends over 17 amino acids. V was cut by 5 bases and J by 1 base, with 18 bases left in between. The CDR3 here is CASSPTAPGVSGNTIYF. For the CDR3, the DNA is TGTGCCAGCAGCCCTACAGCCCCAGGGGTGTCTGGAAACACCATATATTTT.

The chain uses TRBV6-1 and TRBJ2-1; 15 bases fit TRBD2. V shed 3 bases and J 4 bases; nucleotides not matched to a gene: 1. CDR1 is MNHNS, CDR2 SASEGT, per germline. The CDR3 loop spans 16 amino acids. CDR3 amino acids: CASSDGLAGGYNEQFF. In nucleotides, the CDR3 is TGTGCCAGCAGTGACGGACTAGCGGGAGGGTACAATGAGCAGTTCTTC.

V usage is TRBV10-3 and J usage is TRBJ2-1; 11 nucleotides line up with TRBD2. Germline CDR1 ENHRY, CDR2 SYGVKD. CDR3 length: 15 amino acids. The J segment lost 2 bases and the V segment lost 6 bases, leaving 3 bases of the junction unmatched. CDR3 coding DNA: TGTGCCATCAGGGATAGCGGGGGGGCCTACAATGAGCAGTTCTTC. As protein: CAIRDSGGAYNEQFF.

This clone was counted a single time. The chain carries TRBV28 and TRBJ2-7; D call uncertain. The CDR3 totals 16 residues. V was shortened by 7 bases and J by 2 bases, with 21 bases between the two germline ends. Germline CDR1 is MDHEN and CDR2 is SYDVKM. The CDR3 region has the DNA TGTGCCAGCACCCCATATATCAACCCTAAACCCTACGAGCAGTACGTC. Translated: CASTPYINPKPYEQYV.

The rearrangement joins TRBV12-5 to TRBJ2-1; 12 bases are shared with TRBD2. The germline V gene has CDR1 LGHNT and CDR2 FRNRAP. The CDR3 spans 16 residues. Germline trimming cut 2 bases from V and 8 bases from J; bases unmatched to any gene: 7. For the CDR3, the DNA is TGTGCTAGTGGTTTGACGACTAGCGGGAGCGTCTATGAGCAGTTCTTC. This gives the protein CASGLTTSGSVYEQFF.

The rearrangement links TRBV5-1 to TRBJ2-5; 7 nucleotides line up with TRBD1. The CDR3 spans 15 residues. Germline V gene data show CDR1 as SGHRS and CDR2 as YFSETQ. Trimming at V came to 1 base and at J to 5 bases, leaving 8 bases not matched to a gene. The DNA of the CDR3 is TGCGCCAGCAGCTTGACGGGACAGAGGCGTGAGACCCAGTACTTC. Amino acids: CASSLTGQRRETQYF.

The gene calls are TRBV25-1 and TRBJ2-3; a possible D gene is TRBD1 (5 bases). The CDR3 totals 14 residues. CDR1 MGHDK and CDR2 SYGVNS come from the germline V gene. Trimming cost V 1 base and J 3 bases, with 8 bases left between them. The CDR3 is CASSEFRATDTQYF. CDR3 coding DNA: TGTGCCAGCAGTGAATTCAGGGCTACAGATACGCAGTATTTT.

This clone was seen more than once but under ten times. The chain links TRBV9 to TRBJ2-7; a weak D match, TRBD2 (5 bases). Trimming pared 0 bases from V and 2 bases from J, leaving 9 bases between. This CDR3 comprises 14 residues. Looked up from germline, CDR1 is SGDLS and CDR2 is YYNGEE. CDR3 amino acids: CASSVAGSTYEQYF. CDR3 nucleotides: TGTGCCAGCAGCGTAGCGGGGAGTACCTACGAGCAGTACTTC.

The V and J genes are TRBV3-1 (or the pseudogene TRBV3-2) and TRBJ2-1, with 12 positions matching TRBD1. V shed 4 bases, J shed 10 bases, and the junction held 8 bases outside the gene matches. The CDR3 totals 15 residues. CDR1 is LGHDT, CDR2 YNNKEL, per germline (reference sequence). For the CDR3, the DNA is TGTGCCAGCAGCCCTACCGGGACAGGGGGCAACGAGCAGTTCTTC. This gives the protein CASSPTGTGGNEQFF.

The V gene is TRBV6-5, the J gene TRBJ1-6, with D possibly matching TRBD1 (5 bases). V dropped 8 bases and J dropped 8 bases, with 16 bases sitting between them. This CDR3 is 14 amino acids long. The V gene's germline CDR1 is MNHEY and CDR2 SVGAGI. CDR3 loop: CASQRAGMDSPLHF. The DNA of the CDR3 is TGTGCCAGCCAAAGGGCAGGGATGGATTCACCCCTCCACTTT.

This clone has only one observation. The rearrangement uses TRBV15 and TRBJ1-5, with D possibly matching TRBD1 (6 bases). Per the germline V gene, CDR1 is LNHNV and CDR2 is YYDKDF (reference sequence). V was pared by 6 bases and J by 6 bases, with 21 bases between. This CDR3 region has 16 residues. The DNA for the CDR3 is TGTGCCACCAGTTACCTCTTGGCAGGGGCAATTCAGCCCCAGCATTTT. Its translation is CATSYLLAGAIQPQHF.

The chain joins TRBV12-3 or TRBV12-4 to TRBJ1-1, with a possible D match to TRBD1 (5 bases). V lost 3 bases, J lost 7 bases, and 9 bases lay in between. CDR3 length: 12 amino acids. This CDR3 reads CASSLGRVEAFF. The CDR3 nucleotides are TGTGCCAGCAGTTTGGGCAGGGTTGAAGCTTTCTTT.

About this clone itself: Other DNA sequences within the sample encode an identical CDR3. The CDR3 protein is CSARQGITEAFF. CDR3 DNA sequence: TGCAGCGCAAGACAGGGAATCACTGAAGCTTTCTTT. V gene TRBV29-1 combines with J gene TRBJ1-1, with 7 bases matching TRBD1. The CDR3 is made up of 12 amino acids. V gave up 7 bases and J gave up 4 bases; unmatched junction bases: 6. The germline CDR1 and CDR2 sequences are SQVTM and ANQGSEA.

The chain couples TRBV24-1 to TRBJ2-6; 8 bases agree with TRBD1. This CDR3 is built from 16 residues. V lost 4 bases and J lost 2; bases outside the gene matches: 3. Germline V lookup: CDR1 KGHDR, CDR2 SFDVKD. The DNA for the CDR3 is TGTGCCACCAGTGAAAAGGACAGGGCTGGGGCCAACGTCCTGACTTTC. This sequence encodes CATSEKDRAGANVLTF.

This chain links TRBV5-4 with TRBJ2-2; a weak D match, TRBD2 (5 bases). V was pared by 1 base and J by 6 bases, with 7 bases between. The CDR3 has 13 amino acids. Germline CDR1 reads SGHNT; CDR2 reads YYREEE (reference sequence). Here the CDR3 reads CASSLRGSGELFF. In DNA, the CDR3 is TGTGCCAGCAGCTTGAGAGGGTCCGGGGAGCTGTTTTTT.

V usage is TRBV19 and J usage is TRBJ2-6; 8 nucleotides agree with TRBD1. The ends lost 7 bases at V and 0 bases at J; junction bases unmatched: 5. Germline V gene lookup returns CDR1 LNHDA and CDR2 SQIVND (reference sequence). The CDR3 runs to 16 residues. CDR3 nucleotide sequence: TGTGCCAGTAACAGGGGGGCCGCCTCTGGGGCCAACGTCCTGACTTTC. Translated: CASNRGAASGANVLTF.

The J gene is TRBJ1-1, the V gene TRBV5-4, with D possibly being TRBD1 (5 bases). CDR3 length equals 16 residues. Germline assignment: CDR1 SGHNT and CDR2 YYREEE (reference sequence). The V and J ends lost 3 bases and 0 bases respectively, with 15 bases between them. The CDR3 loop is CASSSSRQGMNTEAFF. In DNA, the CDR3 is TGTGCCAGCAGCTCCTCAAGGCAGGGCATGAACACTGAAGCTTTCTTT.

The rearrangement links TRBV3-1 (or the pseudogene TRBV3-2) to TRBJ2-5, with a possible D match to TRBD2 (6 bases). Germline V CDR1 and CDR2: LGHDT, YNNKEL (reference sequence). The length of the CDR3 is 17 residues. Trimming pared 4 bases from V and 2 bases from J, leaving 20 bases between. CDR3 coding DNA: TGTGCCAGCAGCCGCTCGGCTGCAGGGACTGGACAAGAGACCCAGTACTTC. Its translation is CASSRSAAGTGQETQYF.

The chain carries TRBV7-8 and TRBJ2-7; 7 bases are shared with TRBD1. This CDR3 spans 14 amino acids. V lost 5 bases to trimming and J lost 1 base; unmatched junction nucleotides: 5. Germline CDR1 and CDR2: SGHVS and FQNEAQ. This CDR3 is CASSHRGFSYEQYF. The CDR3 DNA sequence: TGTGCCAGCAGCCACAGGGGCTTTTCCTACGAGCAGTACTTC.